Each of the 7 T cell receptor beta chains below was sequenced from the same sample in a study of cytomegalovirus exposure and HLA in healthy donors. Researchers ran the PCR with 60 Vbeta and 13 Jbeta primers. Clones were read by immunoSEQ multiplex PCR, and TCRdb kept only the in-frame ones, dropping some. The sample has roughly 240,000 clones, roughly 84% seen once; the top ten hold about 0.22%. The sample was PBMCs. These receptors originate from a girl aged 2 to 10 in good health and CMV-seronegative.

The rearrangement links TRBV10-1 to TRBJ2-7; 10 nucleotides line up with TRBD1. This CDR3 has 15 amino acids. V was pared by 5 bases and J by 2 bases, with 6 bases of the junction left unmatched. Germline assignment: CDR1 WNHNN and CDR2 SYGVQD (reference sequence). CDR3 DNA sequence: TGCGCCAGCAGTCCCGGGACAGGGGTTACCTACGAGCAGTACTTC. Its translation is CASSPGTGVTYEQYF.

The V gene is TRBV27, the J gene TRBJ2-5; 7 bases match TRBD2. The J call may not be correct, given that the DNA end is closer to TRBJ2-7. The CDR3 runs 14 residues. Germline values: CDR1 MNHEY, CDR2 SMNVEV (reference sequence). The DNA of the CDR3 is TGTGCCAGCAGCGGACGGGACTATCCTTACGAGCAGTACTTC. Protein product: CASSGRDYPYEQYF.

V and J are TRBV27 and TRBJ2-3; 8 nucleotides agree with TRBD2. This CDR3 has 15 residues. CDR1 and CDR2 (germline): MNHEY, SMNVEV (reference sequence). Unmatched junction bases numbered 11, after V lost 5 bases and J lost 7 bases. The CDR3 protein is CASSLTLAGPNTQYF. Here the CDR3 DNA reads TGTGCCAGCAGTCTCACTCTAGCGGGCCCTAATACGCAGTATTTT.

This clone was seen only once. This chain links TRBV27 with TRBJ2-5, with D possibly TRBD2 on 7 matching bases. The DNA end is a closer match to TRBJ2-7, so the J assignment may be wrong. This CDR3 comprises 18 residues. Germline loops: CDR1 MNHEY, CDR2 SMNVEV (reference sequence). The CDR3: CASSGGGLLVGGKYEQYF. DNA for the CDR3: TGTGCCAGCAGTGGGGGGGGGCTACTAGTCGGGGGAAAATACGAGCAGTACTTC.

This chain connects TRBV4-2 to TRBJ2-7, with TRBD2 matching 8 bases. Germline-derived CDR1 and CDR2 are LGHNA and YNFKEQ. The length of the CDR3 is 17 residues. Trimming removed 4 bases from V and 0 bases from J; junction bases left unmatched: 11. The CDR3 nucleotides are TGTGCCAGCAGCCCCCACTCCTCTAGCGGGCCCTCCTACGAGCAGTACTTC. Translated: CASSPHSSSGPSYEQYF.

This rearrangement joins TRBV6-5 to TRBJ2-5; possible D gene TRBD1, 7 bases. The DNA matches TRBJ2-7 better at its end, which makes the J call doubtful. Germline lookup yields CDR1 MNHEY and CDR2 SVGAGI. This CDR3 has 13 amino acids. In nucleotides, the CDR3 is TGTGCCAGCAGAACCTCAGGGGGGAACGAGCAGTACTTC. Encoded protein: CASRTSGGNEQYF.

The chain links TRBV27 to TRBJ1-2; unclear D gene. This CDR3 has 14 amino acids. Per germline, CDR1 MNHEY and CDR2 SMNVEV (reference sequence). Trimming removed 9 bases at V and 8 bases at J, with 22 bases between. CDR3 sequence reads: CASRPRAATMGYTF. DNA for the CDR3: TGTGCCAGTAGGCCGCGGGCAGCTACTATGGGCTACACCTTC.